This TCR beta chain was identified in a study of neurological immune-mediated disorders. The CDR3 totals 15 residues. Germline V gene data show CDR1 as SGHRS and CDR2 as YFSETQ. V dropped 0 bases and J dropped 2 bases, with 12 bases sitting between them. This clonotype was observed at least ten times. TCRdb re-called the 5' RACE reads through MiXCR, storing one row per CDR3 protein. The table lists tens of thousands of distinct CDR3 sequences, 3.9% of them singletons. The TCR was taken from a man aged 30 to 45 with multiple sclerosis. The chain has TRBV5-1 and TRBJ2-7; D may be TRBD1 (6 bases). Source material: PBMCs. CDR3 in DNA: TGCGCCAGCAGCTTGGTCGGACAGTTTCCCTACGAGCAGTACTTC. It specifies CASSLVGQFPYEQYF.